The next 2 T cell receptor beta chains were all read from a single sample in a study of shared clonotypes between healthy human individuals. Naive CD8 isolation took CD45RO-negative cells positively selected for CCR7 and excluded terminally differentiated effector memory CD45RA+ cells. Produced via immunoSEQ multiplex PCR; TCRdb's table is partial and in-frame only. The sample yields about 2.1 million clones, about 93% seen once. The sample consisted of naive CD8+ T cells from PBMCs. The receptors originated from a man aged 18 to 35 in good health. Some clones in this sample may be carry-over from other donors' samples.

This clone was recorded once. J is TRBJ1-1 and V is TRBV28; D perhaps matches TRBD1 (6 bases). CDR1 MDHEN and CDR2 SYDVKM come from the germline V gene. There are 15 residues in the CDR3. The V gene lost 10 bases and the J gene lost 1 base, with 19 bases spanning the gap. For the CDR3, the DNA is TGTGCCACCACACCCTTAGAGGGGGGGAACACTGAAGCTTTCTTT. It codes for CATTPLEGGNTEAFF.

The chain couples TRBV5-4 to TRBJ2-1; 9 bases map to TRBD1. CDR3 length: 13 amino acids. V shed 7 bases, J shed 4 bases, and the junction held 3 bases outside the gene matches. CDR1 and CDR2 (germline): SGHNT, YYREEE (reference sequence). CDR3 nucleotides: TGTGCCAGCGAGACAGGGGGGTACAATGAGCAGTTCTTC. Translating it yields CASETGGYNEQFF.